The entry that follows covers one TCR beta chain sequence. The data are from a study of blood T cell repertoires in COVID-19. Background on the study: The study drew acute and convalescent COVID-19 samples from the United States, Italy and Spain. PBMCs, B-cell-depleted T cells, or T cells provided the cDNA or gDNA that made up the material.

The length of the CDR3 is 12 residues. V shed 7 bases and J shed 9 bases, with 13 bases lying between them. Clones were sequenced by immunoSEQ multiplex PCR, and TCRdb holds only the in-frame ones, with some missing. Counted here are about 190,000 clones, 85% to 90% occurring once; the ten biggest clones make up less than 0.7%. The genes are TRBV12-3 or TRBV12-4 and TRBJ2-1; no definite D call. The sample taken for sequencing was peripheral blood. The sequence was obtained from a man in his fifties or sixties with acute or convalescent COVID-19. CDR3 DNA sequence: TGTGCCAGCACCTTCTCCGAGAGTGAGCAGTTCTTC. Translating it yields CASTFSESEQFF.